This TCR beta chain was profiled in a study of technical replicates of blood from several donors. Unmatched junction bases numbered 4, after V lost 6 bases and J lost 7 bases. Per germline, CDR1 MNHNY and CDR2 SVGAGI (reference sequence). The CDR3 contains 12 residues. Produced via immunoSEQ multiplex PCR; TCRdb's table is partial and in-frame only. The sample includes about 62,000 clones, around 92% seen only once; the top ten take 4.8%. This chain joins TRBV6-6 and TRBJ2-7, with 9 bases fitting TRBD1. This clonotype originated in a human donor in good health. Some clones in this sample may be carry-over from other donors' samples. Sequences were obtained from PBMCs. CDR3 residues: CASRQGAGEQYF. The CDR3 DNA reads TGTGCCAGCAGACAGGGGGCGGGTGAGCAGTACTTC.